This T cell receptor beta chain is drawn from a study of blood T cells in healthy people across ages. Study at large: Template switching recovered approximately one barcoded beta molecule for every two T cells.

A J-beta primer mix and a sample-barcoded 5' primer were used in a second PCR of roughly 7 to 12 cycles. Per-sample output comprised a minimum of 2.5 million paired-end reads containing CDR3. One entry per CDR3 protein results from TCRdb running MiXCR on the 5' RACE reads. The sample consists of some 1.5 million distinct CDR3 sequences, about 45% of them appearing once. Study results and caveats: Unsorted PBMCs blocked a conclusive comparison of naive and antigen-experienced cells.

Each sample yielded at least 6.5 million isolated PBMCs. This clonotype showed up just a few times. As yet, its antigen is unknown. The clonotype originates from a young woman in good health. The source material was blood.

This CDR3 reads CASSWSASAEQFF. CDR3 coding DNA: TGCGCCAGCAGCTGGTCGGCTAGCGCAGAGCAGTTCTTC. The chain links TRBV5-1 to TRBJ2-1, with a possible D match to TRBD2 (6 bases). Germline V gives CDR1 SGHRS, CDR2 YFSETQ. Trimming took off 3 bases at V and 10 bases at J, with 14 bases between the two ends. CDR3 size: 13 residues.